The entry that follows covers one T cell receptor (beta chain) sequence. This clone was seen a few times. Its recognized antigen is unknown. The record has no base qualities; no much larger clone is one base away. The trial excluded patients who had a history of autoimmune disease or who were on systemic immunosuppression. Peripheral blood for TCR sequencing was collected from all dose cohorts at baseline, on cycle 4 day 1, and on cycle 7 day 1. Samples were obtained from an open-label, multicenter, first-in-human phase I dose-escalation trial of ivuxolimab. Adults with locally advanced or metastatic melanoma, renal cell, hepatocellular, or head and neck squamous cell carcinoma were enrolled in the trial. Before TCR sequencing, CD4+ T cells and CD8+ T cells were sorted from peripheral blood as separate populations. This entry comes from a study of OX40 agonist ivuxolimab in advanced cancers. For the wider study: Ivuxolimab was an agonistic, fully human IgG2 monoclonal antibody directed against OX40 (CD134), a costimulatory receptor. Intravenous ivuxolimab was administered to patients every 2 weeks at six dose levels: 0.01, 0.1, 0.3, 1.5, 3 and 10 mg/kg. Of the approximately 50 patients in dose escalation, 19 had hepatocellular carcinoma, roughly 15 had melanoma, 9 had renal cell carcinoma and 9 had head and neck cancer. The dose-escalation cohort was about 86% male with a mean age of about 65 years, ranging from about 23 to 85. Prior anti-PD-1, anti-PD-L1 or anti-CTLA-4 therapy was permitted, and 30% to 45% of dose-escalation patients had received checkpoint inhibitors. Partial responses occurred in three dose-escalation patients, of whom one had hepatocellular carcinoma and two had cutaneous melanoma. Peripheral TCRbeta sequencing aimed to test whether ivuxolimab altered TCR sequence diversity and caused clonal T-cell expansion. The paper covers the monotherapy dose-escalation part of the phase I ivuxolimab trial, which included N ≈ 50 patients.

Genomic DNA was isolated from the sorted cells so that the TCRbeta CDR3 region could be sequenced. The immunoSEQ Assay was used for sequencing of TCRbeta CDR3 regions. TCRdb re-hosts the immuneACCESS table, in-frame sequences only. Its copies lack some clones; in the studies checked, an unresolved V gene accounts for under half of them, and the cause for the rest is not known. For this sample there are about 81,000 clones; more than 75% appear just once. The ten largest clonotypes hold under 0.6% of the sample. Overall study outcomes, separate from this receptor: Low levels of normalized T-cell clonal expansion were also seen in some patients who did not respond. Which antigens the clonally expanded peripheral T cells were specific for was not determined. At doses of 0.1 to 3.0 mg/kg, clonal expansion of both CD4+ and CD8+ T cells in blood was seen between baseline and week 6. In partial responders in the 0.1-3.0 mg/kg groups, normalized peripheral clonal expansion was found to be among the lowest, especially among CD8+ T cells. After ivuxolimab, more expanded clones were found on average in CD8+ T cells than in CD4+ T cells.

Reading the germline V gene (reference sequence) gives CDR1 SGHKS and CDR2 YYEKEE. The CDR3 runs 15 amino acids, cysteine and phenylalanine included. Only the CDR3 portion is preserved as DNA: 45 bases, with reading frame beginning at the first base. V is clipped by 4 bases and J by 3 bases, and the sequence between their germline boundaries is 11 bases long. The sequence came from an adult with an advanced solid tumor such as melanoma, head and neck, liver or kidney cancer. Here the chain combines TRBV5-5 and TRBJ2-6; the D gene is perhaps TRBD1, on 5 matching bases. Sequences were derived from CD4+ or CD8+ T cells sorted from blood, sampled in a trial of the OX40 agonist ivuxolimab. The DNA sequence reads TGTGCCAGCAGCCCCCCAGGGATTGGGGCCAACGTCCTGACTTTC. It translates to CASSPPGIGANVLTF.